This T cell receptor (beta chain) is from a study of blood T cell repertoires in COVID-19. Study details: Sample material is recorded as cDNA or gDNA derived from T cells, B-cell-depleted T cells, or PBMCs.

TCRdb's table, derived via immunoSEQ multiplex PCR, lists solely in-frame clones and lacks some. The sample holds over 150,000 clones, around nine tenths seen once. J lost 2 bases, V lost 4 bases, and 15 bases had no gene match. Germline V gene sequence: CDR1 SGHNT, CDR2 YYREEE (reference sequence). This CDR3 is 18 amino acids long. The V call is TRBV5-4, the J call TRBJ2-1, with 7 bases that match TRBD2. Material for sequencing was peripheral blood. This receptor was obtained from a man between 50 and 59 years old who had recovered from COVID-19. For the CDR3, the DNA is TGTGCCAGCAGCCGCGGGGGTGGGCTAGCGCACACCTACAATGAGCAGTTCTTC. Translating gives CASSRGGGLAHTYNEQFF.